Shown below are 18 T cell receptor beta chains from a single sample sequenced in a study of Ad26.COV2.S vaccination and SARS-CoV-2 variants. Only in-frame clones appear in the TCRdb table, and some are missing; sequencing was by immunoSEQ multiplex PCR. Of approximately 360,000 clones in the sample, roughly 80% were seen once. As for treatment: some 20 received Ad26.COV2.S at low or high dose, single or two shots; about 5 received placebo; per-sample allocation not given. On day 63 after the first injection, vaccine and placebo recipients gave samples. The sample consisted of peripheral blood, taken in a trial of Ad26.COV2.S vaccine versus placebo. The receptor source for this set is a person between 18 and 60 years old who received the Ad26.COV2.S COVID-19 vaccine or a placebo.

The J gene is TRBJ2-7, the V gene TRBV7-3; D perhaps matches TRBD1 (7 bases). The germline V gene has CDR1 SGHTA and CDR2 FQGTGA. Trimming stripped 5 bases from V and 1 base from J, with 12 bases between. The CDR3 consists of 14 residues. The CDR3 DNA follows: TGTGCCAGCAGCCAGGGGGGTTATTCCTACGAGCAGTACTTC. Amino acids: CASSQGGYSYEQYF. The whole variable domain, filled in from reference TRBV7-3 and TRBJ2-7, reads GAGVSQTPSNKVTEKGKYVELRCDPISGHTALYWYRQSLGQGPEFLIYFQGTGAADDSGLPNDRFFAVRPEGSVSTLKIQRTERGDSAVYLCASSQGGYSYEQYFGPGTRLTVT.

V is TRBV9 and J is TRBJ2-4; 8 nucleotides align to TRBD2. Per the germline V gene, CDR1 is SGDLS and CDR2 is YYNGEE. The CDR3 sequence is 14 residues long. Trimming removed 4 bases from V and 5 bases from J; junction bases left unmatched: 5. CDR3 nucleotides: TGTGCCAGCAGCAAGGGACTAGACGAAAACATTCAGTACTTC. Its protein is CASSKGLDENIQYF. The complete variable domain, with remaining parts taken from reference TRBV9 and TRBJ2-4, reads DSGVTQTPKHLITATGQRVTLRCSPRSGDLSVYWYQQSLDQGLQFLIQYYNGEERAKGNILERFSAQQFPDLHSELNLSSLELGDSALYFCASSKGLDENIQYFGAGTRLSVL.

The chain carries TRBV2 and TRBJ2-5; D is perhaps TRBD1 (6 bases). Germline CDR1 reads SNHLY; CDR2 reads FYNNEI. The CDR3 contains 12 residues. V was cut by 7 bases and J by 5 bases, with 11 bases left in between. The CDR3 DNA is TGTGCCAGCAAGGGGGAATCGGAGACCCAGTACTTC. As protein: CASKGESETQYF.

This chain uses TRBV6-2 or TRBV6-3 with TRBJ2-1, with D perhaps given as TRBD1 or TRBD2 (5 bases each). The CDR3 covers 15 residues. The V end lost 5 bases, the J end lost 6 bases, and 17 bases lay between the germline ends. Germline V gene lookup returns CDR1 MNHEY and CDR2 SVGEGT. This CDR3 is CASSTGALSVNEQFF. The DNA for the CDR3 is TGTGCCAGCAGTACCGGGGCCCTGAGCGTCAATGAGCAGTTCTTC.

This clone has more than one count but fewer than ten. The chain carries TRBV19 and TRBJ2-6; no clear D. CDR1 is LNHDA and CDR2 is SQIVND in the germline V gene (reference sequence). The CDR3 runs 14 residues. V was clipped by 7 bases and J by 1 base, with 8 bases between them. CDR3 sequence (DNA): TGTGCCAGTAAGGTACAGTCTGGGGCCAACGTCCTGACTTTC. This gives the protein CASKVQSGANVLTF.

The table lists this clone with a count of one. The chain recombines TRBV19 with TRBJ1-1, with D perhaps matching TRBD1 (6 bases). Trimming removed 6 bases at V and 4 bases at J, with 15 bases between. Germline-derived CDR1 and CDR2 are LNHDA and SQIVND (reference sequence). The CDR3 has 14 residues. Here the CDR3 reads CASSAYRVATEAFF. In DNA form, the CDR3 reads TGTGCCAGTAGCGCCTACAGGGTGGCCACTGAAGCTTTCTTT.

This chain connects TRBV5-4 to TRBJ2-7; D unresolved. Trimming took off 0 bases at V and 1 base at J, with 17 bases between the two ends. Germline-derived CDR1 and CDR2 are SGHNT and YYREEE (reference sequence). The CDR3 sequence is 17 residues long. In nucleotides, the CDR3 is TGTGCCAGCAGCTTGGCAGTTTCGGGCCCAAATTCCTACGAGCAGTACTTC. This encodes CASSLAVSGPNSYEQYF.

This clone occurred once. The chain links TRBV29-1 to TRBJ1-3, with D possibly being TRBD1 (6 bases). Looked up from germline, CDR1 is SQVTM and CDR2 is ANQGSEA. Trimming cost V 5 bases and J 0 bases, with 8 bases left between them. This CDR3 is 13 amino acids long. The CDR3 protein is CSVPGDSGNTIYF. DNA for the CDR3: TGCAGCGTTCCAGGGGACTCTGGAAACACCATATATTTT.

This rearrangement joins TRBV3-1 (or the pseudogene TRBV3-2) to TRBJ2-5; D gene unclear. The V gene's germline CDR1 is LGHDT and CDR2 YNNKEL (reference sequence). The CDR3 runs to 14 residues. With 1 base removed from V and 3 bases from J, the gap between germline ends came to 9 bases. As DNA, the CDR3 is TGTGCCAGCAGCCAAGCGCCTAGAGAAGAGACCCAGTACTTC. Translation gives CASSQAPREETQYF.

The chain has TRBV4-2 and TRBJ2-7; 8 nucleotides agree with TRBD2. The V segment lost 1 base and the J segment 3 bases; nucleotides outside the gene matches: 8. Germline V lookup: CDR1 LGHNA, CDR2 YNFKEQ. CDR3 length: 16 residues. In DNA, the CDR3 is TGTGCCAGCAGCCAAGGAGGAGCGGGAGAAGACTACGAGCAGTACTTC. This translates into CASSQGGAGEDYEQYF.

The chain uses TRBV6-2 or TRBV6-3 and TRBJ1-6; the D is unclear. V dropped 1 base and J dropped 8 bases, with 9 bases sitting between them. Per germline, CDR1 MNHEY and CDR2 SVGEGT. The CDR3 contains 14 residues. The CDR3 sequence: CASSYWARDSPLHF. In DNA form, the CDR3 reads TGTGCCAGCAGTTACTGGGCTCGCGATTCACCCCTCCACTTT.

V gene TRBV11-1 combines with J gene TRBJ2-5, with 8 bases matching TRBD2. Trimming removed 5 bases from V and 4 bases from J; junction bases left unmatched: 9. Germline lookup yields CDR1 SGHAT and CDR2 FQDESV (reference sequence). This CDR3 is 15 amino acids long. The CDR3 protein is CASSRRGAGGETQYF. CDR3 in DNA: TGTGCCAGCAGCCGGCGGGGGGCGGGAGGAGAGACCCAGTACTTC.

This clone occurred once. The rearrangement uses TRBV5-5 and TRBJ1-2; D possibly corresponds to TRBD1 (5 bases). The V and J ends lost 4 bases and 5 bases respectively, with 12 bases between them. The CDR3 is made up of 13 amino acids. CDR1 SGHKS and CDR2 YYEKEE come from the germline V gene (reference sequence). CDR3 residues: CASSLGGSYGYTF. For the CDR3, the DNA is TGTGCCAGCAGCCTTGGGGGGAGTTATGGCTACACCTTC.

The CDR3 loop reads CASSPGLLAKNIQYF. As DNA, the CDR3 is TGTGCCAGCTCACCTGGGTTACTAGCCAAAAACATTCAGTACTTC. The chain carries TRBV18 and TRBJ2-4; D is unresolved. V was pared by 3 bases and J by 0 bases, with 9 bases between. Per the germline V gene, CDR1 is KGHSH and CDR2 is LQKENI. CDR3 size: 15 residues.

This clone has more than one count but fewer than ten. This chain uses TRBV7-9 with TRBJ1-4, with TRBD1 identical over 7 bases. The V and J ends lost 2 bases and 7 bases, in that order; junction bases with no gene match: 7. There are 15 residues in the CDR3. Germline values: CDR1 SEHNR, CDR2 FQNEAQ (reference sequence). The chain's CDR3 is CASSLTTGLSEKLFF. The CDR3 coding sequence is TGTGCCAGCAGCTTAACGACAGGGTTGAGTGAAAAACTGTTTTTT.

V usage is TRBV4-1 and J usage is TRBJ2-1; 7 bases are a match to TRBD2. The CDR3 is 14 residues long. Germline V gene data show CDR1 as MGHRA and CDR2 as YSYEKL. V gave up 6 bases and J gave up 6 bases; unmatched junction bases: 8. The CDR3 DNA is TGCGCCAGCAGACCCGAAGCGGGACTCAATGAGCAGTTCTTC. This sequence encodes CASRPEAGLNEQFF.

This clone appeared once. The CDR3 sequence is CASSQGTGNTEAFF. CDR3 sequence (DNA): TGTGCCAGCAGCCAAGGGACAGGGAACACTGAAGCTTTCTTT. The chain has TRBV7-3 and TRBJ1-1; 8 bases line up with TRBD1. V lost 5 bases, J lost 1 base, and 3 bases stayed unmatched. The germline CDR1 and CDR2 sequences are SGHTA and FQGTGA. The CDR3 extends over 14 amino acids. Filled out from reference TRBV7-3 and TRBJ1-1, the complete variable domain reads GAGVSQTPSNKVTEKGKYVELRCDPISGHTALYWYRQSLGQGPEFLIYFQGTGAADDSGLPNDRFFAVRPEGSVSTLKIQRTERGDSAVYLCASSQGTGNTEAFFGQGTRLTVV.

This clone was detected ten times or more. The V call is TRBV25-1, the J call TRBJ2-1; D possibly corresponds to TRBD2 (7 bases). The CDR3 is 13 residues long. Germline CDR1 reads MGHDK; CDR2 reads SYGVNS. Trimming pared 8 bases from V and 0 bases from J, leaving 8 bases between. CDR3 loop: CASRGASYNEQFF. CDR3 coding DNA: TGTGCCAGCCGGGGGGCCTCCTACAATGAGCAGTTCTTC.